One sample yielded the 12 T cell receptor beta chains listed below, sequenced in a study of blood T cell repertoires in COVID-19. Sequencing was performed with immunoSEQ multiplex PCR; in TCRdb, only in-frame clones are kept and a portion is missing. The sample has under 130,000 clones; about 85% are singletons. The sample consisted of peripheral blood. These receptors all come from a man over 45 in a cohort sampled during active COVID-19.

CDR3 bases: TGCGCCAGCAGCCAAGTCGGGGCAGGGGGAGGCTACACCTTC. Its translation is CASSQVGAGGGYTF. This chain connects TRBV4-1 to TRBJ1-2; 7 nucleotides line up with TRBD1. V gave up 1 base and J gave up 8 bases; unmatched junction bases: 7. Per the germline V gene, CDR1 is MGHRA and CDR2 is YSYEKL. This CDR3 spans 14 amino acids.

The table lists this clone with a few counts. The V and J genes are TRBV12-1 and TRBJ2-7; whether TRBD2, the table's D call, matches the DNA was not checked. TRBV12-1 is a documented pseudogene. CDR3 length equals 15 residues. Written as DNA, the CDR3 is TGTGCCAGCAGCTTACAGAACCTAGCCTGCTACGAGCAGTACTTC. It yields the protein CASSLQNLACYEQYF.

V is TRBV14 and J is TRBJ2-1; D is possibly TRBD2 (5 bases). The CDR3 extends over 14 amino acids. Germline V gene data show CDR1 as SGHDN and CDR2 as FVKESK. The germline V and J ends were trimmed by 6 bases and 15 bases, with 24 bases remaining between them. The CDR3 coding sequence is TGTGCCAGCAGTTCCCTCGGTCTAGCCCCGCGCGTGTTCTTC. This codes for CASSSLGLAPRVFF.

This sequence joins TRBV5-1 and TRBJ2-1; D gene unclear. This CDR3 spans 14 amino acids. Trimming left V 0 bases short and J 4 bases short, with 8 bases between. In germline, CDR1 is SGHRS, CDR2 YFSETQ. The CDR3 DNA is TGCGCCAGCAGCTTGGACGCAGGATACAATGAGCAGTTCTTC. It specifies CASSLDAGYNEQFF. Full variable domain (outside the CDR3, taken from reference TRBV5-1 and TRBJ2-1): KAGVTQTPRYLIKTRGQQVTLSCSPISGHRSVSWYQQTPGQGLQFLFEYFSETQRNKGNFPGRFSGRQFSNSRSEMNVSTLELGDSALYLCASSLDAGYNEQFFGPGTRLTVL.

The table lists this clone with a few counts. This chain joins TRBV5-4 and TRBJ2-5; weak D call: TRBD2 (5 bases). The CDR3 sequence is 14 residues long. Germline V gene data show CDR1 as SGHNT and CDR2 as YYREEE (reference sequence). Trimming took 4 bases from V and 2 from J, leaving 12 bases between them. Written as DNA, the CDR3 is TGTGCCAGCAGCCAGAGCGGCATTCAAGAGACCCAGTACTTC. Its protein product is CASSQSGIQETQYF.

This chain joins TRBV11-2 and TRBJ2-5; 15 bases are shared with TRBD2. Germline values: CDR1 SGHAT, CDR2 FQNNGV. The CDR3 has 17 amino acids. V shed 5 bases, J shed 5 bases, and the junction held 9 bases outside the gene matches. CDR3 in DNA: TGTGCCAGCAGCCCCGGACTAGCGGGGGGGCAAGGGGAGACCCAGTACTTC. Protein: CASSPGLAGGQGETQYF. Looking up the rest from reference TRBV11-2 and TRBJ2-5 gives the full variable domain: EAGVAQSPRYKIIEKRQSVAFWCNPISGHATLYWYQQILGQGPKLLIQFQNNGVVDDSQLPKDRFSAERLKGVDSTLKIQPAKLEDSAVYLCASSPGLAGGQGETQYFGPGTRLLVL.

V is TRBV5-4 and J is TRBJ2-1; no firm D call. Germline assignment: CDR1 SGHNT and CDR2 YYREEE (reference sequence). With 3 bases removed from V and 6 bases from J, the gap between germline ends came to 10 bases. CDR3 length equals 13 residues. The CDR3 is CASSSHQVNEQFF. As DNA, the CDR3 is TGTGCCAGCAGCTCTCATCAGGTCAATGAGCAGTTCTTC. The entire variable domain, with the rest obtained from reference TRBV5-4 and TRBJ2-1, is as follows: ETGVTQSPTHLIKTRGQQVTLRCSSQSGHNTVSWYQQALGQGPQFIFQYYREEENGRGNFPPRFSGLQFPNYSSELNVNALELDDSALYLCASSSHQVNEQFFGPGTRLTVL.

This rearrangement joins TRBV4-3 to TRBJ2-1; TRBD2 agrees at 12 bases. Trimming cost V 4 bases and J 9 bases; bases outside gene matches: 7. Germline CDR1 is LGHNA and CDR2 is YSLEER. The CDR3 extends over 15 amino acids. CDR3 in amino acids: CASSLLAGGSSEQFF. DNA of the CDR3: TGCGCCAGCAGCCTGCTAGCGGGGGGGTCGAGTGAGCAGTTCTTC.

As to this clone: This CDR3 is also generated by other DNA sequences in the sample. The chain carries TRBV6-2 or TRBV6-3 and TRBJ1-5; 8 bases match TRBD1. Germline V gives CDR1 MNHEY, CDR2 SVGEGT. The CDR3 length is 13 residues. Trimming at V came to 5 bases and at J to 7 bases, leaving 4 bases not matched to a gene. This chain's CDR3 is CASSLQGAQPQHF. The CDR3 region has the DNA TGTGCCAGCAGTCTCCAGGGGGCCCAGCCCCAGCATTTT.

The gene calls are TRBV4-1 and TRBJ2-5; TRBD1 might be the D (5 bases). Trimming cost V 0 bases and J 5 bases, with 13 bases left between them. This CDR3 spans 15 amino acids. Germline-derived CDR1 and CDR2 are MGHRA and YSYEKL. CDR3 amino acids: CASSQEGTGRETQYF. The CDR3, as DNA: TGCGCCAGCAGCCAAGAGGGCACAGGAAGGGAGACCCAGTACTTC.

The gene calls are TRBV29-1 and TRBJ2-5, with 8 bases aligning to TRBD1. The CDR3 consists of 12 residues. The ends lost 4 bases at V and 3 bases at J; junction bases unmatched: 1. Germline CDR1 reads SQVTM; CDR2 reads ANQGSEA. CDR3 sequence reads: CSVATGEETQYF. CDR3 bases: TGCAGCGTTGCGACAGGGGAAGAGACCCAGTACTTC.

The chain uses TRBV5-4 and TRBJ1-3; possibly TRBD1 for D (5 bases). In germline, CDR1 is SGHNT, CDR2 YYREEE (reference sequence). The CDR3 covers 14 residues. V was clipped by 4 bases and J by 4 bases, with 12 bases between them. Written as DNA, the CDR3 is TGTGCCAGCAGCCCGGGGGTATCGGGAAACACCATATATTTT. Amino acid sequence: CASSPGVSGNTIYF.